The rows below give T cell receptor beta chains drawn from one sample of a study of T cell clusters in autoimmune cytopenias. TCRdb reprocessed the multiplex PCR reads and reports one entry per CDR3 protein, with no DNA. Its table lists more than 4,500 distinct CDR3 sequences. The same data also went into a second study, on T cell repertoires in aging, cancer and after chemotherapy.

The sequenced sample was peripheral blood. The receptors were gathered from a human donor in good health. The CDR3 runs from the conserved cysteine through the conserved F or W. Expanded clones are given a class, and other clones once, few, many or no size at all.

>TRBJ1-4|TRBV30|.
CAWSVGGLGEKLFF
>TRBJ2-7|TRBV19|medium-sized
CASSSGGIYEQYF
>TRBJ2-7|TRBV5-5|.
CASRTGTEISYEQYF
>TRBJ2-5|TRBV5-1|.
CASSPTGGLGETQYF
>TRBJ1-5|TRBV6-1|.
CASSEIAQAQPQHF
>TRBJ2-1|TRBV30|.
CAWSVRRLYNEQFF
>TRBJ2-3|TRBV30|.
CAWRESTDTQYF
>TRBJ1-5|TRBV6-5|.
CASSYNRRDQPQHF
>TRBJ2-1|TRBV18|.
CASHSGGSGREQFF
>TRBJ2-2|TRBV19|.
CASHGTSGNLGGELFF
>TRBJ2-2|TRBV5-4|.
CASSSSGTGSGELFF
>TRBJ1-4|TRBV6-2/TRBV6-3|.
CASSFTGNEKLFF
>TRBJ2-1|TRBV19|.
CASNFYRTSGLGNEQFF
>TRBJ2-1|TRBV29-1|large
CSVVQSDSYNEQFF
>TRBJ2-3|TRBV13|.
CASSLGGLGGSTDTQYF
>TRBJ2-3|TRBV19|.
CASTLTGRFSTDTQYF
>TRBJ1-1|TRBV6-5|.
CASSLQGWGPEAFF
>TRBJ2-3|TRBV29-1|medium-sized
CSVRGPDTQYF
>TRBJ2-5|TRBV29-1|hyperexpanded
CSVEIVPAQHF
>TRBJ2-7|TRBV20-1|.
CSAAPGQGFEQYF
>TRBJ2-5|TRBV5-6|.
CASSLQVNQETQYF
>TRBJ1-1|TRBV5-1|.
CASSLYPNTEAFF
>TRBJ2-6|TRBV13|.
CASSSRGEGVTGANVLTF
>TRBJ2-2|TRBV6-2/TRBV6-3|.
CASSERAGSNTGELFF